Below are 11 T cell receptor beta chains sequenced from a single sample in a study of blood T cell repertoires in COVID-19. Clones were sequenced by immunoSEQ multiplex PCR, and TCRdb holds only the in-frame ones, with some missing. The table shows over 350,000 clones, with about 85% occurring only once. What was sequenced was PBMCs or T cells enriched from blood (not recorded which). These receptor sequences come from a woman under 30 with acute COVID-19.

The V gene is TRBV27, the J gene TRBJ2-6, with D maybe TRBD1 (5 bases). Germline CDR1 MNHEY, CDR2 SMNVEV (reference sequence). V was shortened by 2 bases and J by 0 bases, with 11 bases between the two germline ends. CDR3 size: 17 residues. For the CDR3, the DNA is TGTGCCAGCAGTTTACAGGGTAGGGACTCTGGGGCCAACGTCCTGACTTTC. Its translation is CASSLQGRDSGANVLTF.

About this clone itself: Other nucleotide sequences in the sample specify the same CDR3. V usage is TRBV11-3 and J usage is TRBJ2-1; 9 bases are shared with TRBD2. The CDR3 has 15 amino acids. Germline V gives CDR1 SGHNT, CDR2 YENEEA. The trim removed 6 bases at V and 2 bases at J, leaving 5 bases unmatched. For the CDR3, the DNA is TGTGCCAGCAGTTCGACTAGCGGTGCCTACAATGAGCAGTTCTTC. Residues: CASSSTSGAYNEQFF.

A word on this clone: The sample carries other DNA sequences with the same CDR3. The chain couples TRBV27 to TRBJ2-7; D is unresolved. The length of the CDR3 is 11 residues. Per germline, CDR1 MNHEY and CDR2 SMNVEV (reference sequence). Trimming took 4 bases from V and 2 from J, leaving 3 bases between them. CDR3 amino acids: CASSSTYEQYF. In nucleotides, the CDR3 is TGTGCCAGCAGTTCAACCTACGAGCAGTACTTC.

The V and J genes are TRBV6-1 and TRBJ2-1; D is unclear. V lost 1 base, J lost 0 bases, and 7 bases lay in between. This CDR3 is built from 15 residues. Germline V gene sequence: CDR1 MNHNS, CDR2 SASEGT. CDR3 bases: TGTGCCAGCAGTGAAGAACGGAGCTCCTACAATGAGCAGTTCTTC. Translating gives CASSEERSSYNEQFF.

This clone appeared a single time. V and J are TRBV5-6 and TRBJ1-4, with TRBD1 matching 7 bases. V trimming: 2 bases; J trimming: 8 bases; junction bases outside the gene matches: 6. CDR1 SGHDT and CDR2 YYEEEE come from the germline V gene. The CDR3 runs to 14 residues. For the CDR3, the DNA is TGTGCCAGCAGCTTACAACAGGGGCGGGAAAAACTGTTTTTT. Protein: CASSLQQGREKLFF.

The chain links TRBV5-4 to TRBJ2-5; 9 nucleotides match TRBD1. The CDR3 is 14 residues long. V dropped 3 bases and J dropped 2; count of bases not matched to a gene: 2. Per the germline V gene, CDR1 is SGHNT and CDR2 is YYREEE (reference sequence). CDR3 loop: CASSWGQGQETQYF. As DNA, the CDR3 is TGTGCCAGCAGCTGGGGACAGGGTCAAGAGACCCAGTACTTC. The full variable domain, its missing parts supplied by reference TRBV5-4 and TRBJ2-5, is ETGVTQSPTHLIKTRGQQVTLRCSSQSGHNTVSWYQQALGQGPQFIFQYYREEENGRGNFPPRFSGLQFPNYSSELNVNALELDDSALYLCASSWGQGQETQYFGPGTRLLVL.

The chain uses TRBV18 and TRBJ2-7, with 10 positions matching TRBD2. This CDR3 is built from 14 residues. V shed 3 bases and J 6 bases; nucleotides not matched to a gene: 5. Germline CDR1 KGHSH, CDR2 LQKENI. In DNA form, the CDR3 reads TGTGCCAGCTCACCCGGGACTAGCGCCGGCGAGCAGTACTTC. It encodes CASSPGTSAGEQYF.

As for this clone: Other DNA sequences of this sample code for an identical CDR3. The chain is built from TRBV2 and TRBJ1-2, with TRBD1 matching over 8 bases. The germline gives CDR1 SNHLY, CDR2 FYNNEI. The CDR3 has 12 amino acids. After removal of 6 bases from V and 8 bases from J, the junction contained 5 bases not matched to a gene. The CDR3 bases are TGTGCCAGCAGCCTTACAGGGGGAGGCTACACCTTC. It codes for CASSLTGGGYTF. The full variable domain, completed using reference TRBV2 and TRBJ1-2, is EPEVTQTPSHQVTQMGQEVILRCVPISNHLYFYWYRQILGQKVEFLVSFYNNEISEKSEIFDDQFSVERPDGSNFTLKIRSTKLEDSAMYFCASSLTGGGYTFGSGTRLTVV.

The chain uses TRBV12-3 or TRBV12-4 and TRBJ1-1, with no clear D. The CDR3 consists of 13 residues. V lost 0 bases and J 3 bases, leaving 5 bases between the germline ends. The CDR3 reads CASSLASDTEAFF. CDR3 bases: TGTGCCAGCAGTTTAGCGAGTGACACTGAAGCTTTCTTT.

CDR3 nucleotide sequence: TGCGCCAGCAGCCATGGGGGGAGCGAGCAGTACTTC. This sequence encodes CASSHGGSEQYF. This rearrangement joins TRBV4-1 to TRBJ2-7, with D perhaps matching TRBD2 (6 bases). CDR1 is MGHRA, CDR2 YSYEKL, per germline. Trimming shortened V by 3 bases and J by 6 bases, and 9 bases separated the two germline ends. This CDR3 region has 12 residues.

The V gene is TRBV18, the J gene TRBJ1-5; 7 positions match TRBD1. The CDR3 is made up of 15 amino acids. CDR1 and CDR2 from the germline V gene are KGHSH and LQKENI. The J segment lost 0 bases and the V segment lost 5 bases, leaving 4 bases of the junction unmatched. CDR3 residues: CASSLQGYSNQPQHF. The CDR3 nucleotides are TGTGCCAGCTCATTACAGGGGTATAGCAATCAGCCCCAGCATTTT.